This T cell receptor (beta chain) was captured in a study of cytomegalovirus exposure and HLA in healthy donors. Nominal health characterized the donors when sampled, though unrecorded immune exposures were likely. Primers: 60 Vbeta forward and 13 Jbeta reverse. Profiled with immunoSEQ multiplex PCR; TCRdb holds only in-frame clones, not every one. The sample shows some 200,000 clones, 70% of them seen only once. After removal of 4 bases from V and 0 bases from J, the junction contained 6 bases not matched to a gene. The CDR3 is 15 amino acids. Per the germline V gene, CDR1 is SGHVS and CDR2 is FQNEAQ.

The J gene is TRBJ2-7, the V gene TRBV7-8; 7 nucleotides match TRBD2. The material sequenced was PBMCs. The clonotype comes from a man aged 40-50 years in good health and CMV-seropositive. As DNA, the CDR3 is TGTGCCAGCAGCTCCGGGACTATCAACTCCTACGAGCAGTACTTC. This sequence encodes CASSSGTINSYEQYF.